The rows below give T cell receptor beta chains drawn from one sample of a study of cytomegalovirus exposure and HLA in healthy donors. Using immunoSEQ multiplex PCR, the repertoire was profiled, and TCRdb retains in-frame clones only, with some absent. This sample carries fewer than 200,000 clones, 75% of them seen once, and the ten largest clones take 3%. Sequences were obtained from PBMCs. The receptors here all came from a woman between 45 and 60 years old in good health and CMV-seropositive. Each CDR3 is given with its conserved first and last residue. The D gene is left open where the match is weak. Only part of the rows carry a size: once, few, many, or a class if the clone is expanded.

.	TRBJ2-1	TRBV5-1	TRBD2	TGCGCCAGCAGCGTCGTAGCGGGGGACTACAATGAGCAGTTCTTC	CASSVVAGDYNEQFF
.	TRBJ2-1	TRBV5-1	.	TGCGCCAGCAGCTTGTCGGGGAATGAGCAGTTCTTC	CASSLSGNEQFF
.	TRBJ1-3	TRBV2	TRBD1	TGTGCCAGCAGTCGACGCCCGGGACAGGGGAATTACGGAAACACCATATATTTT	CASSRRPGQGNYGNTIYF
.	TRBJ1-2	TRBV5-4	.	TGTGCCAGCAGCTTTTGGACAACAGGTTTCGGTGGCTACACCTTC	CASSFWTTGFGGYTF
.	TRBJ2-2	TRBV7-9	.	TGTGCCAGCAGTGCGGCAAACACCGGGGGGCTGTTTTTT	CASSAANTGGLFF
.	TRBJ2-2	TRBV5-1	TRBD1	TGCGCCAGCAGCCTGGGGACAGGTCAGAAGACCGGGGAGCTGTTTTTT	CASSLGTGQKTGELFF
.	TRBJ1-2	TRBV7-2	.	TGTGCCAGCAGCTTAGGAGATGTGGGGGCCTATGGCTACACCTTC	CASSLGDVGAYGYTF
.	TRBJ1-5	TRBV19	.	TGTGCCAGTAGTATAGGAGGAGGGGCAGGAAATCAGCCCCAGCATTTT	CASSIGGGAGNQPQHF
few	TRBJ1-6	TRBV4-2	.	TGTGCCAGCAGCCAAGATACACAGGGAATTTCACCCCTCCACTTT	CASSQDTQGISPLHF
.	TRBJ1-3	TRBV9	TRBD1	TGTGCCAGCAGCCCCGGGACAGTCCCTGGAAACACCATATATTTT	CASSPGTVPGNTIYF
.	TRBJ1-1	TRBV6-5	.	TGTGCCAGCAGTTACTCGTGGGCAGGGGACACTGAAGCTTTCTTT	CASSYSWAGDTEAFF
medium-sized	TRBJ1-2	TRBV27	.	TGTGCCAGCAAGACGCCAGGGAGGGATGGCTACACCTTC	CASKTPGRDGYTF
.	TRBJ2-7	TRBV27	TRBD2	TGTGCCAGCAGTTTAGGGACTAGCAGGGCCTACGAGCAGTACTTC	CASSLGTSRAYEQYF
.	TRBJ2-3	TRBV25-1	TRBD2	TGTGCCAGCGAACTAGCGGGGGTCACAGATACGCAGTATTTT	CASELAGVTDTQYF
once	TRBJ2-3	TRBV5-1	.	TGCGCCAGCAGCTTGGCATGGGACTCCGCCGGAGATACGCAGTATTTT	CASSLAWDSAGDTQYF
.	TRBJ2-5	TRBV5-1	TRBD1	TGCGCCAGCAGCCCGGACAGGCCCCAAGAGACCCAGTACTTC	CASSPDRPQETQYF